The present entry profiles one T cell receptor (beta chain) with its context. Antigen unknown. Antigen-specific CD4+ T cells were expanded with viral peptide pools in the ViraFEST assay before sequencing. Cultured cells yielded isolated CD4+ T cells after 10 to 11 days. Nucleocapsid antibody tests were negative, and the vaccine recipients had no prior SARS-CoV-2 infection. IL-2 medium was substituted for half the medium on days 3 and 7. The data are from a study of vaccination effects on CD4 cells after COVID-19. Trimming stripped 4 bases from V and 8 bases from J, with 16 bases between. There are 15 residues in the CDR3. Germline CDR1 is SGHRS and CDR2 is YFSETQ. This table comes from immunoSEQ multiplex PCR, and its TCRdb copy is limited to in-frame clones, with some not included. The sample contains 50,000 to 65,000 clones, more than 70% of which appear only once.

This TCR was recovered from a human donor who received a COVID-19 vaccine. The sample here was CD4+ T cells from PBMCs cultured with HCoV-OC43 spike peptides, taken before COVID-19 vaccination. The subset was: HCoV-OC43 spike overlapping peptide pool stimulation. This chain joins TRBV5-1 and TRBJ1-6, with a weak D call TRBD1 (6 bases). The CDR3 coding sequence is TGCGCCAGCAGCGTACTACAGGGTACGGATTCACCCCTCCACTTT. This gives the protein CASSVLQGTDSPLHF.